This entry lists 11 T cell receptor beta chains sequenced from one sample in a study of cytomegalovirus exposure and HLA in healthy donors. Using immunoSEQ multiplex PCR, the repertoire was profiled, and TCRdb retains in-frame clones only, with some absent. The sample shows 200,000 to 250,000 clones, about nine tenths of them seen only once. Sequenced input: PBMCs. These receptors came from a woman aged 18 to 35 in good health and CMV-seropositive.

V gene TRBV11-2 combines with J gene TRBJ2-7; D unresolved. V lost 3 bases, J lost 4 bases, and 7 bases lay in between. The CDR3 runs 12 residues. CDR1 and CDR2 from the germline V gene are SGHAT and FQNNGV. This chain's CDR3 is CASSFITYEQYF. CDR3 DNA: TGTGCCAGCAGCTTTATAACATACGAGCAGTACTTC.

The chain is built from TRBV5-1 and TRBJ2-1; 7 bases fit TRBD2. There are 15 residues in the CDR3. The V gene end was trimmed by 7 bases and the J gene end by 8 bases; junction bases not matched to a gene: 15. The germline CDR1 and CDR2 sequences are SGHRS and YFSETQ. The CDR3: CASGPPGGFRDEQFF. The CDR3 region has the DNA TGCGCCAGCGGCCCCCCGGGAGGCTTTAGGGATGAGCAGTTCTTC. Variable domain in full (rest from reference TRBV5-1 and TRBJ2-1): KAGVTQTPRYLIKTRGQQVTLSCSPISGHRSVSWYQQTPGQGLQFLFEYFSETQRNKGNFPGRFSGRQFSNSRSEMNVSTLELGDSALYLCASGPPGGFRDEQFFGPGTRLTVL.

This CDR3 reads CASSLKTGYPEAFF. CDR3 DNA sequence: TGCGCCAGCAGCCTCAAGACAGGGTATCCTGAAGCTTTCTTT. This chain links TRBV5-1 with TRBJ1-1, with TRBD1 matching over 7 bases. Germline V gene sequence: CDR1 SGHRS, CDR2 YFSETQ. The V segment lost 4 bases and the J segment 6 bases; nucleotides outside the gene matches: 9. This CDR3 has 14 amino acids.

The chain links TRBV27 to TRBJ2-7; 7 bases are a match to TRBD1. V was clipped by 0 bases and J by 0 bases; unmatched bases: 2. The CDR3 is made up of 15 amino acids. Germline CDR1 and CDR2: MNHEY and SMNVEV (reference sequence). The CDR3 coding sequence is TGTGCCAGCAGTTTATCGACAGGGAGCTCCTACGAGCAGTACTTC. As protein: CASSLSTGSSYEQYF.

This clone was seen a handful of times. V usage is TRBV18 and J usage is TRBJ1-5; D is undetermined. Germline CDR1 and CDR2: KGHSH and LQKENI. This CDR3 spans 13 amino acids. Trimming removed 3 bases from V and 5 bases from J, with 8 bases in between. As DNA, the CDR3 is TGTGCCAGCTCACCGTCCATAGATCAGCCCCAGCATTTT. Protein sequence: CASSPSIDQPQHF.

The chain uses TRBV20-1 and TRBJ2-5, with a possible D match to TRBD2 (6 bases). The DNA end is more similar to TRBJ2-7, so the J call may be wrong. The CDR3 has 11 residues. Germline CDR1 and CDR2: DFQATT and SNEGSKA (reference sequence). CDR3 bases: TGCAGTGCTAGTAGCGGATACGAGCAGTACTTC. It is translated as CSASSGYEQYF.

V is TRBV6-1 and J is TRBJ2-2; D may be TRBD2 (6 bases). This CDR3 is 15 amino acids long. Germline V lookup: CDR1 MNHNS, CDR2 SASEGT. The V end lost 6 bases, the J end lost 7 bases, and 18 bases lay between the germline ends. CDR3 nucleotide sequence: TGTGCCAGCAGCCGGGACTCCTCGGGGTTCGGGGAGCTGTTTTTT. It codes for CASSRDSSGFGELFF.

This clone was observed a single time. V is TRBV18 and J is TRBJ1-2; no clear D. The CDR3 sequence is 11 residues long. In germline, CDR1 is KGHSH, CDR2 LQKENI. V lost 3 bases and J lost 7, with 6 bases in between. The CDR3 loop reads CASSPGSGYTF. The CDR3 DNA reads as TGTGCCAGCTCACCCGGTTCTGGCTACACCTTC.

This clone was recorded a few times. J is TRBJ2-1 and V is TRBV7-9; 13 bases fit TRBD2. V lost 5 bases and J lost 5; bases outside the gene matches: 6. Germline CDR1 and CDR2: SEHNR and FQNEAQ (reference sequence). The CDR3 is 16 residues long. Written as DNA, the CDR3 is TGTGCCAGCAGCGAGCCGGGACTAGCGGGAAACAATGAGCAGTTCTTC. Protein product: CASSEPGLAGNNEQFF.

The chain has TRBV28 and TRBJ2-1, with D perhaps TRBD1 (6 bases). The CDR3 extends over 16 amino acids. Per the germline V gene, CDR1 is MDHEN and CDR2 is SYDVKM. V was pared by 8 bases and J by 9 bases, with 26 bases between. The CDR3 here is CASSPLGASGAGEQFF. CDR3 sequence (DNA): TGTGCCAGCTCTCCCCTGGGGGCTAGTGGGGCTGGTGAGCAGTTCTTC.

The V and J genes are TRBV5-8 and TRBJ2-7; D is perhaps TRBD2 (6 bases). The CDR3 runs to 11 residues. Germline CDR1 SGHTS, CDR2 YDEGEE. V was cut by 0 bases and J by 11 bases, with 9 bases left in between. The CDR3 loop reads CASSLGLEEYF. The CDR3 nucleotides are TGTGCCAGCAGCTTGGGACTAGAGGAGTACTTC.